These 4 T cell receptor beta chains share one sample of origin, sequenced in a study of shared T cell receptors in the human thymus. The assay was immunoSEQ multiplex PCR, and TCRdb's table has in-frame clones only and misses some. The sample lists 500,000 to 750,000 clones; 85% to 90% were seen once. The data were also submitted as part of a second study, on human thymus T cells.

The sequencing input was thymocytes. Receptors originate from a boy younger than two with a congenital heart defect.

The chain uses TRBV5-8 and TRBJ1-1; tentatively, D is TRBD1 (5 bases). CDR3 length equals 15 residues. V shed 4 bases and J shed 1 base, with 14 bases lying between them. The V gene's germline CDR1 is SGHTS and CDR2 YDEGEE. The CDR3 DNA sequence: TGTGCCAGCAGCAGAGGTACAACAGGGAACACTGAAGCTTTCTTT. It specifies CASSRGTTGNTEAFF.

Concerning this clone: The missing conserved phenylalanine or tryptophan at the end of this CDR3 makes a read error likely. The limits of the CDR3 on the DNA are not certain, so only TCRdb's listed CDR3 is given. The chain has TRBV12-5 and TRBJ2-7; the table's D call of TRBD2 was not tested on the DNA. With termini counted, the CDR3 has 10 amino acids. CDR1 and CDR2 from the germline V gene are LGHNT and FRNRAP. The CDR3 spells CASGPSDVGN.

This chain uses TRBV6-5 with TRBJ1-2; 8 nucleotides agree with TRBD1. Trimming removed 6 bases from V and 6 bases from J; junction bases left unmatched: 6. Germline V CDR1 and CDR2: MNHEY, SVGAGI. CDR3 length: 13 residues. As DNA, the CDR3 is TGTGCCAGCAGCCTACCGACAGGGGATGGCTACACCTTC. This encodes CASSLPTGDGYTF.

CDR3 in amino acids: CASSQDFGTRNNEQFF. The CDR3 DNA reads TGCGCCAGCAGCCAAGATTTCGGGACTCGGAACAATGAGCAGTTCTTC. The rearrangement links TRBV4-3 to TRBJ2-1, with D possibly being TRBD2 (6 bases). V was cut by 0 bases and J by 5 bases, with 14 bases left in between. Looked up from germline, CDR1 is LGHNA and CDR2 is YSLEER. The CDR3 covers 16 residues.